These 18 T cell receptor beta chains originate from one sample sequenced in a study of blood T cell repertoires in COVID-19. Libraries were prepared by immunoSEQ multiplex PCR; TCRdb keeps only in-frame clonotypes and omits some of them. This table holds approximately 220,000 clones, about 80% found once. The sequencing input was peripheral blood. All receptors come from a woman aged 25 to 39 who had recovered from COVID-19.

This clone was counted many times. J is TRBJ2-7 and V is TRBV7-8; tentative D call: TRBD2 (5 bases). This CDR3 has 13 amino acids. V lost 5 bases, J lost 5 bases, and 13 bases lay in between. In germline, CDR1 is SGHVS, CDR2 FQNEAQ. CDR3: CASSGRGEDEQYF. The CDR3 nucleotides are TGTGCCAGCAGCGGCCGGGGTGAGGACGAGCAGTACTTC. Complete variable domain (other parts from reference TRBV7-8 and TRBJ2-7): GAGVSQSPRYKVAKRGQDVALRCDPISGHVSLFWYQQALGQGPEFLTYFQNEAQLDKSGLPSDRFFAERPEGSVSTLKIQRTQQEDSAVYLCASSGRGEDEQYFGPGTRLTVT.

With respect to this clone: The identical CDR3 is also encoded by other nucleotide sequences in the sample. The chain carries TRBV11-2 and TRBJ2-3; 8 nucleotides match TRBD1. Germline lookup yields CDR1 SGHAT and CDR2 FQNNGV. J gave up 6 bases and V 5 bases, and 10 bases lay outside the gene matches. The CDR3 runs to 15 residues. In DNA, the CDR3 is TGTGCCAGCAGCCCGGACAGGGTTATCGGGGATACGCAGTATTTT. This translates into CASSPDRVIGDTQYF.

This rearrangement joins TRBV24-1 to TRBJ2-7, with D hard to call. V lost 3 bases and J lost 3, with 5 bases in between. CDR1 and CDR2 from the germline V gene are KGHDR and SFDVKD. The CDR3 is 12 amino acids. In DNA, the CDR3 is TGTGCCACCAGTGATCAGAACTACGAGCAGTACTTC. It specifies CATSDQNYEQYF.

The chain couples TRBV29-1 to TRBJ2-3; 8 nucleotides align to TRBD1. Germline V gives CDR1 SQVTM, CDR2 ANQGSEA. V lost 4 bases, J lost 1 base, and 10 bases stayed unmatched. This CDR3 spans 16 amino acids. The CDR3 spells CSVVATGVRGTDTQYF. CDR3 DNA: TGCAGCGTTGTCGCGACAGGGGTTCGAGGCACAGATACGCAGTATTTT.

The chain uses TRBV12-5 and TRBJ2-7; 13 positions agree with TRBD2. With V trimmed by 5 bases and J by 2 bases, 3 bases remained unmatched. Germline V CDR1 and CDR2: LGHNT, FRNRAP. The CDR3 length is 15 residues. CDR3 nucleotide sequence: TGTGCTAGTGGTCGCGGGACTAGCGGGGCCTACGAGCAGTACTTC. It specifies CASGRGTSGAYEQYF.

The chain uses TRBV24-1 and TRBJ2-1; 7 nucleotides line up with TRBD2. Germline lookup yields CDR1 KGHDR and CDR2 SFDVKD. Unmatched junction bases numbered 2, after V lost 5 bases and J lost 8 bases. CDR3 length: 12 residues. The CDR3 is CATSGGRDEQFF. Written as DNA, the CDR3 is TGTGCCACCAGTGGTGGGAGGGATGAGCAGTTCTTC.

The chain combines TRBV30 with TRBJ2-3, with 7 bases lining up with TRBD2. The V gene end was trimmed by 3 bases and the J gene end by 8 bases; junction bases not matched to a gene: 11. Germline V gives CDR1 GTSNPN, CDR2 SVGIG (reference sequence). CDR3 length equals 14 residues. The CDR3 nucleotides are TGTGCCTGGAGGTCGGCGGGAGAAGGGGTTACGCAGTATTTT. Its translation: CAWRSAGEGVTQYF.

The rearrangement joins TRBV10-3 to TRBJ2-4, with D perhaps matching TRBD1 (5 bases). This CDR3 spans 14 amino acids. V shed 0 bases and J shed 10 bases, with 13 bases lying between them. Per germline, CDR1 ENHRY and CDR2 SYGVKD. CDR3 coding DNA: TGTGCCATCAGTGAGTCATGGCAGGGATCAATTCAGTACTTC. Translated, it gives CAISESWQGSIQYF.

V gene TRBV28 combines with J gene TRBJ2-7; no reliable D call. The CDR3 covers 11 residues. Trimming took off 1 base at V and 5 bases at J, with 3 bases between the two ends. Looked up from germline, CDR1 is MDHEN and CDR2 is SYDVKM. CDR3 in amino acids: CASSLFDEQYF. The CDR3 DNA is TGTGCCAGCAGTTTATTCGACGAGCAGTACTTC.

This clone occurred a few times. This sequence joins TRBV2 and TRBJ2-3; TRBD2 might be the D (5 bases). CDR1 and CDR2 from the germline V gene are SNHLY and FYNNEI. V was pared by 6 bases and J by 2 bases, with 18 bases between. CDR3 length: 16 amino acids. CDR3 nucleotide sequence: TGTGCCAGCAGAACCCGATGGGGAGTGCCCACAGATACGCAGTATTTT. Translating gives CASRTRWGVPTDTQYF.

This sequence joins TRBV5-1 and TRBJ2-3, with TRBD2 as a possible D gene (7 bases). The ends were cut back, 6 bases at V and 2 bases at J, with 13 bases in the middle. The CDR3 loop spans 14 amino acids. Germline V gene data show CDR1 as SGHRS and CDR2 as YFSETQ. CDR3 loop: CASKGGVNTDTQYF. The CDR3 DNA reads TGCGCCAGCAAAGGGGGGGTTAACACAGATACGCAGTATTTT.

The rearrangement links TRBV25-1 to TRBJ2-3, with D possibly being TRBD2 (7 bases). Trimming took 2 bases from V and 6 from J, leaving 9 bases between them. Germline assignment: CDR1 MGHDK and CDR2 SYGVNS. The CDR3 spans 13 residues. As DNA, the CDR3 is TGTGCCAGCAGTGAAAGGGGGGGGGATACGCAGTATTTT. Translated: CASSERGGDTQYF.

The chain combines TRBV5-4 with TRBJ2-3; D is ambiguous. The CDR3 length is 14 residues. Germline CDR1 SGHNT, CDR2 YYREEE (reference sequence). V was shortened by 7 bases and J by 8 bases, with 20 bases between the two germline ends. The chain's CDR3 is CASFLFGQPGTQYF. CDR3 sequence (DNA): TGTGCCAGCTTTTTGTTCGGCCAGCCGGGTACGCAGTATTTT.

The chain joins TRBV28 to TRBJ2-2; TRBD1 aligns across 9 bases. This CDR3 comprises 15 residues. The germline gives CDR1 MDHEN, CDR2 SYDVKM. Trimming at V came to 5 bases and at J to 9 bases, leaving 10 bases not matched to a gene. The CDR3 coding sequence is TGTGCCAGCAGTGGGAGACAGGGGGAAATGAGGGAGCTGTTTTTT. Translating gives CASSGRQGEMRELFF.

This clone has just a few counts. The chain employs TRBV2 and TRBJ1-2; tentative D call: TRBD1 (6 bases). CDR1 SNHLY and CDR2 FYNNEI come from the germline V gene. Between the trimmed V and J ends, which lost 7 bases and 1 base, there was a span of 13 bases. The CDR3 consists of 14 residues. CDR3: CASTNREHNYGYTF. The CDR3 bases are TGTGCCAGCACTAACAGGGAGCATAACTATGGCTACACCTTC.

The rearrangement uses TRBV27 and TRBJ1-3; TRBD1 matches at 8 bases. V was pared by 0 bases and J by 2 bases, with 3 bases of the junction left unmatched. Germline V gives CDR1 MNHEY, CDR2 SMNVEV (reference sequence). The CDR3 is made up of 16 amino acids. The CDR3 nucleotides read TGTGCCAGCAGTTTATCCCCACAGGGGGCTGGAAACACCATATATTTT. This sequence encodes CASSLSPQGAGNTIYF.

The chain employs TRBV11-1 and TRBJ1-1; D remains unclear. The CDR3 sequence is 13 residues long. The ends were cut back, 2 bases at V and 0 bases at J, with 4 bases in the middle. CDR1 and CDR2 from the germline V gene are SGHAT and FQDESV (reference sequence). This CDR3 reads CASSLYLNTEAFF. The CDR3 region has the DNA TGTGCCAGCAGCTTATATTTGAACACTGAAGCTTTCTTT.

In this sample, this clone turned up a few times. The CDR3 loop reads CASSLYSSSYNEQFF. The CDR3 DNA reads as TGCGCCAGCAGCTTGTACTCGAGCTCCTACAATGAGCAGTTCTTC. This sequence joins TRBV5-1 and TRBJ2-1; D is unclear. Germline V lookup: CDR1 SGHRS, CDR2 YFSETQ. The V and J ends lost 1 base and 0 bases respectively, with 8 bases between them. The length of the CDR3 is 15 residues.